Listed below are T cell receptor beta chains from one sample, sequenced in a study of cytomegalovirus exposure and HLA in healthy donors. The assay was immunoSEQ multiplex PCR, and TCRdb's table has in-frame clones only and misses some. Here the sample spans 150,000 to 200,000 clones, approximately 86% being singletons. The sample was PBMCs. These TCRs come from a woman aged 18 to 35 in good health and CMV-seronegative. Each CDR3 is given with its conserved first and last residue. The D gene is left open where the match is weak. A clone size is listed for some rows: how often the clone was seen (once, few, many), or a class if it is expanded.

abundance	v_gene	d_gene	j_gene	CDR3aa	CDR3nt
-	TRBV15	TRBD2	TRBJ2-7	CATSRDLAGGYYEQYF	TGTGCCACCAGCAGAGATCTAGCGGGAGGCTACTACGAGCAGTACTTC
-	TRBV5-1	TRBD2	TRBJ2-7	CASSLTGLAGVTQYF	TGCGCCAGCAGCTTGACCGGACTAGCGGGAGTTACGCAGTACTTC
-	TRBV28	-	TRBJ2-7	CASSPGGEQYF	TGTGCCAGCAGCCCCGGGGGCGAGCAGTACTTC
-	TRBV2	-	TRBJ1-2	CARIRPRGGYTF	TGTGCCAGGATCAGACCCCGGGGGGGCTACACCTTC
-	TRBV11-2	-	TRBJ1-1	CASSLGAGNTEAFF	TGTGCCAGCAGCTTAGGGGCGGGGAACACTGAAGCTTTCTTT
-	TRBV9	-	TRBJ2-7	CASSPRQLPAYEQYF	TGTGCCAGCAGCCCCCGACAGCTCCCAGCCTACGAGCAGTACTTC
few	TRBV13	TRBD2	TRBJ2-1	CASSLDWVAGGHNEQFF	TGTGCCAGCAGCTTAGATTGGGTAGCGGGGGGTCACAATGAGCAGTTCTTC
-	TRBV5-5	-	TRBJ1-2	CASSLVLGYTF	TGTGCCAGCAGCTTGGTCCTTGGCTACACCTTC
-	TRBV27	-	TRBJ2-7	CASSLYAVSYEQYF	TGTGCCAGCAGTTTATATGCAGTCTCCTACGAGCAGTACTTC
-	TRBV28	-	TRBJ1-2	CASTDILPGNYGYTF	TGTGCCAGCACCGACATCCTCCCCGGTAACTATGGCTACACCTTC
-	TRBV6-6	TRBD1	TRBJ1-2	CASSYLGQGYGYTF	TGTGCCAGCAGTTACCTTGGACAGGGGTATGGCTACACCTTC
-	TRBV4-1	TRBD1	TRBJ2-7	CASSQDLRQGSYEQYF	TGCGCCAGCAGCCAAGATTTAAGACAGGGCTCCTACGAGCAGTACTTC
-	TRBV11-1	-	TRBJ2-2	CASSPRGTGELFF	TGTGCCAGCAGCCCGCGGGGCACCGGGGAGCTGTTTTTT
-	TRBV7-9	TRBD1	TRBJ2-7	CASSTDRDRAREQYF	TGTGCCAGCAGCACCGACCGGGACAGGGCTAGGGAGCAGTACTTC
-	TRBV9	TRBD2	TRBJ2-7	CASSQAGGTAYEQYF	TGTGCCAGCAGCCAAGCGGGAGGGACAGCCTACGAGCAGTACTTC
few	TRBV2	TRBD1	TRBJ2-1	CASSEGQPYNEQFF	TGTGCCAGCAGTGAGGGACAGCCCTACAATGAGCAGTTCTTC
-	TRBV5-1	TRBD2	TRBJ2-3	CASRSGTKRNTDTQYF	TGCGCCAGCAGATCCGGGACTAAACGTAACACAGATACGCAGTATTTT
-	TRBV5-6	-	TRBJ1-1	CASSFVQGTEAFF	TGTGCCAGCAGCTTCGTACAGGGCACTGAAGCTTTCTTT
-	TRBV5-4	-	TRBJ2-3	CASSQADQGTQYF	TGTGCCAGCAGCCAGGCGGACCAGGGTACGCAGTATTTT
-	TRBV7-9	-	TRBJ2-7	CASSLAGKGAAGEQYF	TGTGCCAGCAGCTTAGCCGGTAAGGGGGCGGCGGGGGAGCAGTACTTC
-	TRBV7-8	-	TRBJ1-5	CASSLVVSSGGNQPQHF	TGTGCCAGCAGCTTAGTGGTAAGCTCTGGTGGCAATCAGCCCCAGCATTTT
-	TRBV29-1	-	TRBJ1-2	CSAPAGFNYGYTF	TGCAGCGCCCCCGCGGGGTTCAACTATGGCTACACCTTC
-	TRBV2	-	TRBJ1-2	CASSDQGNYGYTF	TGTGCCAGCAGTGATCAGGGGAACTATGGCTACACCTTC